This T cell receptor beta chain is from a study of cytomegalovirus exposure and HLA in healthy donors. This CDR3 is built from 15 residues. The germline V gene encodes CDR1 MNHEY and CDR2 SVGAGI. The junction had 7 bases not matched to a gene; V was cut back by 6 bases and J by 0 bases. This clone showed up just a few times. The PCR contained 60 Vbeta and 13 Jbeta primers. Assay used: immunoSEQ multiplex PCR; TCRdb lists only in-frame clones, some missing. The repertoire holds some 150,000 clones, roughly 80% seen once, with over 1% in the top ten. The sequencing sample was made of PBMCs. The V and J genes are TRBV6-5 and TRBJ2-7; TRBD2 aligns across 8 bases. The clonotype originates from a female donor in good health and CMV-seronegative. The CDR3 reads CASRDRLARSYEQYF. CDR3 DNA: TGTGCCAGCAGGGACCGACTAGCGCGCTCCTACGAGCAGTACTTC.